These 14 T cell receptor beta chains share one sample of origin, sequenced in a study of cytomegalovirus exposure and HLA in healthy donors. Profiling relied on immunoSEQ multiplex PCR, and the TCRdb table lists in-frame clones only, not all of them. The sample records about 180,000 clones, roughly 85% being singletons. Sequencing was done on a sample of PBMCs. The receptors originated from a man younger than 35 in good health and CMV-seropositive.

The chain uses TRBV19 and TRBJ2-7; TRBD1 matches 8 bases. The V segment lost 1 base and the J segment 2 bases; nucleotides outside the gene matches: 4. The CDR3 covers 15 residues. The germline V gene has CDR1 LNHDA and CDR2 SQIVND (reference sequence). Written as DNA, the CDR3 is TGTGCCAGTAGTATAGGGGACAGGAGAACCTACGAGCAGTACTTC. This sequence encodes CASSIGDRRTYEQYF.

This rearrangement joins TRBV5-1 to TRBJ2-7; 8 bases map to TRBD1. Germline-derived CDR1 and CDR2 are SGHRS and YFSETQ. The CDR3 covers 14 residues. The ends lost 4 bases at V and 5 bases at J; junction bases unmatched: 8. The CDR3 DNA is TGCGCCAGCAGCCTCGGACAGGGTTGGAACGAGCAGTACTTC. This sequence encodes CASSLGQGWNEQYF.

Only one count was recorded for this clone. J is TRBJ2-5 and V is TRBV7-9; 7 bases agree with TRBD1. CDR1 and CDR2 from the germline V gene are SEHNR and FQNEAQ (reference sequence). This CDR3 spans 13 amino acids. V was clipped by 5 bases and J by 1 base; unmatched bases: 1. The CDR3 sequence is CASSRDSQETQYF. The CDR3 DNA is TGTGCCAGCAGCCGGGACAGCCAAGAGACCCAGTACTTC.

The V call is TRBV9, the J call TRBJ2-7; 9 bases align to TRBD2. Germline-derived CDR1 and CDR2 are SGDLS and YYNGEE. With 4 bases clipped from V and 3 bases from J, the junction kept 5 bases outside the gene matches. The CDR3 covers 14 residues. Here the CDR3 reads CASSLAGVGYEQYF. As DNA, the CDR3 is TGTGCCAGCAGCTTAGCGGGAGTGGGCTACGAGCAGTACTTC. The whole variable domain, remainder taken from reference TRBV9 and TRBJ2-7, is DSGVTQTPKHLITATGQRVTLRCSPRSGDLSVYWYQQSLDQGLQFLIQYYNGEERAKGNILERFSAQQFPDLHSELNLSSLELGDSALYFCASSLAGVGYEQYFGPGTRLTVT.

This clone has only a few counts. The chain links TRBV28 to TRBJ1-2, with TRBD1 identical over 10 bases. Germline CDR1 and CDR2: MDHEN and SYDVKM. This CDR3 is built from 14 residues. Trimming took 8 bases from V and 3 from J; bases not matched to a gene: 6. DNA for the CDR3: TGTGCCAGCCGCGGGACAGGGGAGGACTATGGCTACACCTTC. Its protein is CASRGTGEDYGYTF.

The chain carries TRBV5-1 and TRBJ2-7; 9 positions agree with TRBD1. CDR3 size: 16 residues. Germline V CDR1 and CDR2: SGHRS, YFSETQ. V shed 0 bases and J 6 bases; nucleotides not matched to a gene: 10. The CDR3 here is CASSLAGPGTGSEQYF. The CDR3 nucleotides read TGCGCCAGCAGCTTGGCCGGACCCGGGACAGGGAGCGAGCAGTACTTC.

This chain links TRBV6-1 with TRBJ1-4, with D perhaps matching TRBD1 (6 bases). V lost 5 bases and J lost 3, with 10 bases in between. The CDR3 totals 14 residues. CDR1 is MNHNS and CDR2 is SASEGT in the germline V gene. CDR3 in amino acids: CASSPRQANEKLFF. CDR3 DNA sequence: TGTGCCAGCAGTCCACGACAGGCTAATGAAAAACTGTTTTTT.

This clone has more than one count but fewer than ten. V and J are TRBV30 and TRBJ1-2, with unresolved D. The CDR3 is made up of 11 amino acids. Germline CDR1 is GTSNPN and CDR2 is SVGIG (reference sequence). Trimming removed 4 bases from V and 2 bases from J, with 5 bases in between. CDR3 sequence (DNA): TGTGCCTGGAAACTCAACTATGGCTACACCTTC. This encodes CAWKLNYGYTF.

The chain joins TRBV28 to TRBJ1-5; TRBD1 aligns across 8 bases. Germline CDR1 MDHEN, CDR2 SYDVKM. The CDR3 has 15 amino acids. V lost 5 bases and J lost 7; bases outside the gene matches: 10. The CDR3 DNA reads TGTGCCAGCAGTCTCCGGACAGGGCTTTACCAGCCCCAGCATTTT. The encoded protein is CASSLRTGLYQPQHF. The whole variable domain, filled in from reference TRBV28 and TRBJ1-5, reads DVKVTQSSRYLVKRTGEKVFLECVQDMDHENMFWYRQDPGLGLRLIYFSYDVKMKEKGDIPEGYSVSREKKERFSLILESASTNQTSMYLCASSLRTGLYQPQHFGDGTRLSIL.

This clone has just one count. This sequence joins TRBV6-4 and TRBJ2-3, with a weak D call TRBD2 (5 bases). The CDR3 is made up of 15 amino acids. V dropped 0 bases and J dropped 8 bases, with 15 bases sitting between them. Germline assignment: CDR1 MRHNA and CDR2 SNTAGT. CDR3 in DNA: TGTGCCAGCAGTGACTCGGGATTAGCGCCCATTACGCAGTATTTT. Amino acids: CASSDSGLAPITQYF.

The chain links TRBV7-8 to TRBJ2-7, with 7 bases that match TRBD2. This CDR3 has 15 amino acids. V shed 5 bases, J shed 7 bases, and the junction held 14 bases outside the gene matches. Germline V lookup: CDR1 SGHVS, CDR2 FQNEAQ. For the CDR3, the DNA is TGTGCCAGCAGCCCGGGGAGGGGCGCTTCGTGGGAGCAGTACTTC. It yields the protein CASSPGRGASWEQYF.

The chain couples TRBV7-8 to TRBJ1-6; D perhaps matches TRBD1 (6 bases). The CDR3 totals 15 residues. Germline loops: CDR1 SGHVS, CDR2 FQNEAQ. The V and J ends lost 5 bases and 3 bases respectively, with 11 bases between them. Here the CDR3 DNA reads TGTGCCAGCAGCCTTAGACAGGACTATAATTCACCCCTCCACTTT. Translated: CASSLRQDYNSPLHF.

This rearrangement joins TRBV19 to TRBJ1-2; 10 bases match TRBD1. The CDR3 is 15 residues long. The V segment lost 7 bases and the J segment 9 bases; nucleotides outside the gene matches: 14. Germline CDR1 reads LNHDA; CDR2 reads SQIVND (reference sequence). As DNA, the CDR3 is TGTGCCAGTACCAGTATATCCGTGGGACAGGGGAGCTACACCTTC. This gives the protein CASTSISVGQGSYTF.

The gene calls are TRBV27 and TRBJ2-3; D is unresolved. This CDR3 contains 14 residues. The ends were cut back, 5 bases at V and 2 bases at J, with 11 bases in the middle. CDR1 and CDR2 (germline): MNHEY, SMNVEV (reference sequence). CDR3 in DNA: TGTGCCAGCAGTCCAATTACAGCCACAGATACGCAGTATTTT. Protein product: CASSPITATDTQYF.